Detailed here is one T cell receptor beta chain. This entry belongs to a study of control samples from healthy donors and cancer patients. Germline lookup yields CDR1 KGHSH and CDR2 LQKENI. Trimming took off 5 bases at V and 0 bases at J, with 16 bases between the two ends. CDR3 length equals 16 residues. Only in-frame clones appear in the TCRdb table, and some are missing; sequencing was by immunoSEQ multiplex PCR. The profile shows around 130,000 clones, more than 70% of them singletons. The sequenced material came from blood. The source of this sequence is a middle-aged man in good health. The chain couples TRBV18 to TRBJ1-1; D might be TRBD1 (6 bases). CDR3 amino acids: CASSDTTGLMNTEAFF. CDR3 coding DNA: TGTGCCAGCTCAGATACGACAGGACTCATGAACACTGAAGCTTTCTTT. Full variable domain (missing parts from reference TRBV18 and TRBJ1-1): NAGVMQNPRHLVRRRGQEARLRCSPMKGHSHVYWYRQLPEEGLKFMVYLQKENIIDESGMPKERFSAEFPKEGPSILRIQQVVRGDSAAYFCASSDTTGLMNTEAFFGQGTRLTVV.